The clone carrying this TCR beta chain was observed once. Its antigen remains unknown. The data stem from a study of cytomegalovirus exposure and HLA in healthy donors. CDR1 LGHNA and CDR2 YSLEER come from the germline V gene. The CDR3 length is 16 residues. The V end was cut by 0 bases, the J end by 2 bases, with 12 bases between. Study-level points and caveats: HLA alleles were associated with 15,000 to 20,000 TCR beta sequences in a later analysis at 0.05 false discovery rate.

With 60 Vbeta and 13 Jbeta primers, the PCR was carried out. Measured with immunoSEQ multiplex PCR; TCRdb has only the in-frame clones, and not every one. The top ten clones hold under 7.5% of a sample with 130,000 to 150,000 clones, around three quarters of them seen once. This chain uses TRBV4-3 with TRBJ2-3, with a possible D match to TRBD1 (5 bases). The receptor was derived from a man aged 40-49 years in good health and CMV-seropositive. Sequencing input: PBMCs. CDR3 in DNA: TGCGCCAGCAGCCAAGATCGAAGGGGTGTCACAGATACGCAGTATTTT. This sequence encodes CASSQDRRGVTDTQYF.